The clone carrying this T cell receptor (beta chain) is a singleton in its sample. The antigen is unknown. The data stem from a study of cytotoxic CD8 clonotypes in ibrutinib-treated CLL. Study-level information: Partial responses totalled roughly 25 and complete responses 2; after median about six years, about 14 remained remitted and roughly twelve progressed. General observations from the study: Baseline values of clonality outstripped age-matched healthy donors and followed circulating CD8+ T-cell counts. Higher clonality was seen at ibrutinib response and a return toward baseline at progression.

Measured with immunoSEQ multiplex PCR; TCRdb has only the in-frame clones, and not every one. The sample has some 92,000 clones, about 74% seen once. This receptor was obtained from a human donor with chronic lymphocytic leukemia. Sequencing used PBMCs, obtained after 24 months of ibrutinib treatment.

This CDR3 is CASSMLADQETQYF. The DNA of the CDR3 is TGTGCCAGCAGCATGCTAGCGGACCAAGAGACCCAGTACTTC. This rearrangement joins TRBV7-8 to TRBJ2-5; 7 bases are shared with TRBD2. The V gene end was trimmed by 5 bases and the J gene end by 0 bases; junction bases not matched to a gene: 3. This CDR3 has 14 residues. The germline gives CDR1 SGHVS, CDR2 FQNEAQ.